Each of the 7 T cell receptor beta chains below was sequenced from the same sample in a study of cytomegalovirus exposure and HLA in healthy donors. Use of 60 Vbeta and 13 Jbeta primers characterized the PCR. The assay was immunoSEQ multiplex PCR, and TCRdb's table has in-frame clones only and misses some. Of around 180,000 clones listed, over 80% are singletons. Sequences were obtained from PBMCs. The receptors stem from a boy younger than 10 in good health and CMV-seronegative.

The chain employs TRBV5-1 and TRBJ2-5; 8 bases line up with TRBD1. J lost 4 bases, V lost 3 bases, and 11 bases had no gene match. Germline loops: CDR1 SGHRS, CDR2 YFSETQ. CDR3 length: 16 residues. This chain's CDR3 is CASSWTPQGAGETQYF. The CDR3 bases are TGCGCCAGCAGCTGGACCCCCCAGGGGGCGGGAGAGACCCAGTACTTC.

The chain is built from TRBV10-3 and TRBJ2-5; a possible D gene is TRBD2 (6 bases). Trimming took off 4 bases at V and 0 bases at J, with 21 bases between the two ends. Germline values: CDR1 ENHRY, CDR2 SYGVKD. The CDR3 covers 18 residues. CDR3 in amino acids: CAISGGLSGTAYQETQYF. The CDR3 DNA is TGTGCCATCAGTGGGGGGTTATCGGGGACTGCGTACCAAGAGACCCAGTACTTC.

V and J are TRBV5-6 and TRBJ2-1, with a possible D match to TRBD2 (6 bases). V was trimmed by 5 bases and J by 4 bases, leaving 16 bases between them. CDR1 and CDR2 from the germline V gene are SGHDT and YYEEEE. This CDR3 is 15 amino acids long. CDR3 in amino acids: CASSSPGVVYNEQFF. The CDR3 nucleotides read TGTGCCAGCAGTTCACCGGGGGTGGTATACAATGAGCAGTTCTTC.

DNA for the CDR3: TGCGCCAGCAGCCTCAACATTGGGGCCTTAGGGACATCTGAAAAACTGTTTTTT. This sequence encodes CASSLNIGALGTSEKLFF. This chain uses TRBV4-1 with TRBJ1-4, with a possible D match to TRBD1 (6 bases). The CDR3 spans 18 residues. With 4 bases removed from V and 7 bases from J, the gap between germline ends came to 25 bases. CDR1 is MGHRA and CDR2 is YSYEKL in the germline V gene.

This sequence joins TRBV6-5 and TRBJ2-2; perhaps TRBD2 as D (6 bases). Germline V gene data show CDR1 as MNHEY and CDR2 as SVGAGI. V lost 8 bases and J 8 bases, leaving 18 bases between the germline ends. The CDR3 sequence is 14 residues long. The CDR3 coding sequence is TGTGCCAGCGGTCTGGGGACTGGGGTAGGGGAGCTGTTTTTT. Residues: CASGLGTGVGELFF.

In its sample, this clone was seen a few times. The gene calls are TRBV5-1 and TRBJ1-4, with 8 positions matching TRBD1. Trimming at V came to 1 base and at J to 3 bases, leaving 5 bases not matched to a gene. The CDR3 contains 16 residues. In germline, CDR1 is SGHRS, CDR2 YFSETQ. CDR3 region: CASSLWQGASNEKLFF. Here the CDR3 DNA reads TGCGCCAGCAGCTTGTGGCAGGGGGCGTCTAATGAAAAACTGTTTTTT.

The chain links TRBV4-1 to TRBJ1-2, with unresolved D. Germline V lookup: CDR1 MGHRA, CDR2 YSYEKL. The ends were cut back, 1 base at V and 4 bases at J, with 19 bases in the middle. The CDR3 has 17 residues. CDR3 DNA: TGCGCCAGCAGCCAAGCACCCGCCGAACCCAGAGGCTATGGCTACACCTTC. Residues: CASSQAPAEPRGYGYTF.